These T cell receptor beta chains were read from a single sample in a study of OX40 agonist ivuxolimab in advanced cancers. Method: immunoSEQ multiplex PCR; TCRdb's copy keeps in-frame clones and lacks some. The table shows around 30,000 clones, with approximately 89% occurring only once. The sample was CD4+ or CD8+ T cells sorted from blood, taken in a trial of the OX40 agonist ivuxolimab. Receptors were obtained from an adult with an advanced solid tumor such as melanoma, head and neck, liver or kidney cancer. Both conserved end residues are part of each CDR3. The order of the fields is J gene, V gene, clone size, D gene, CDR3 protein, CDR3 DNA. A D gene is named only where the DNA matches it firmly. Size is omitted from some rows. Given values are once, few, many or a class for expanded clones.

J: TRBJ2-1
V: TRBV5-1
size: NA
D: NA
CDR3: CASSLGRNEQFF
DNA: TGCGCCAGCAGCTTGGGTAGAAATGAGCAGTTCTTC

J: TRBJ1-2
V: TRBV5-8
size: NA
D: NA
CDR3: CASSLGGARPGYTF
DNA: TGTGCCAGCAGCTTGGGGGGGGCTCGCCCTGGCTACACCTTC

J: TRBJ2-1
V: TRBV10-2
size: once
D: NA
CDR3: CASSEYAGDNEQFF
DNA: TGCGCCAGCAGTGAGTACGCTGGGGACAATGAGCAGTTCTTC

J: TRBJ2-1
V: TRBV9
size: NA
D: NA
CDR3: CASSVAYTYNEQFF
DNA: TGTGCCAGCAGCGTAGCTTATACCTACAATGAGCAGTTCTTC

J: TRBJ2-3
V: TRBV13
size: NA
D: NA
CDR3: CASSLASSLTDTQYF
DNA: TGTGCCAGCAGCTTAGCCTCCAGCCTCACAGATACGCAGTATTTT

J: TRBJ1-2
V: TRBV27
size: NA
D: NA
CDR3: CASSTGTGHFSF
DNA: TGTGCCAGCAGCACCGGGACTGGGCATTTTAGCTTC

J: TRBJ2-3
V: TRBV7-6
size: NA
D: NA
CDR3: CASSLAADTQYF
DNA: TGTGCCAGCAGCTTAGCGGCAGATACGCAGTATTTT

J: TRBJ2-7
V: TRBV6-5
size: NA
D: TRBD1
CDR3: CASSPYEGAQEQYF
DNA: TGTGCCAGCAGTCCTTATGAGGGGGCACAAGAGCAGTACTTC

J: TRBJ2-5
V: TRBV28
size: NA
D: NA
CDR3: CAVGREETQYF
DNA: TGTGCGGTTGGCAGGGAGGAGACCCAGTACTTC

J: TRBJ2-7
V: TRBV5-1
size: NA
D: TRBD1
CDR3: CANLGDRVPTGGPNEQYF
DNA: TGCGCCAACCTGGGGGACAGGGTACCAACGGGAGGCCCAAACGAGCAGTACTTC

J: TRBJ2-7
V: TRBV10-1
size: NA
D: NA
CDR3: CASSEGGADEQYF
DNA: TGCGCCAGCAGCGAGGGGGGGGCGGACGAGCAGTACTTC

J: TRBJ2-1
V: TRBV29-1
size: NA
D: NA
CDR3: CSVEVTRGTSVYNEQFF
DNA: TGCAGCGTTGAAGTGACCAGGGGGACTAGTGTCTACAATGAGCAGTTCTTC

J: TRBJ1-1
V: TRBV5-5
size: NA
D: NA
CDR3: CASSLLGYTEAFF
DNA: TGTGCCAGCAGCTTACTAGGGTACACTGAAGCTTTCTTT

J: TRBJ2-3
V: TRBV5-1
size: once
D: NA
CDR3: CASSLERGGPTDTQYF
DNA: TGCGCCAGCAGCTTGGAGCGTGGCGGTCCCACAGATACGCAGTATTTT

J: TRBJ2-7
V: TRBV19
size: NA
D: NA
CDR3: CASSIGYEQYF
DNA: TGTGCCAGTAGTATTGGGTACGAGCAGTACTTC

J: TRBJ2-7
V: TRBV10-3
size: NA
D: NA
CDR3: CAISEAPSYEQYF
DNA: TGTGCCATCAGTGAGGCCCCGAGCTACGAGCAGTACTTC

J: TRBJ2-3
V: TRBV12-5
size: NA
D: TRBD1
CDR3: CASGPGQRTTDTQYF
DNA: TGTGCTAGTGGGCCGGGACAGCGAACCACAGATACGCAGTATTTT

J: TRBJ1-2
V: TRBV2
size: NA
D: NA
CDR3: CASRDSLYYTF
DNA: TGTGCCAGCAGGGACAGCTTATACTACACCTTC

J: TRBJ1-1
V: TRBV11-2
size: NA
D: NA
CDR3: CASSPPSGTEAFF
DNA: TGTGCCAGCAGCCCCCCTTCGGGAACTGAAGCTTTCTTT

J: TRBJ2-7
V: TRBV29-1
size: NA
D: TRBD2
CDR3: CSVVTSGGNEQYF
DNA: TGCAGCGTGGTGACTAGCGGGGGGAACGAGCAGTACTTC

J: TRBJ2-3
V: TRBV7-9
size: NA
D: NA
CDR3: CASSLGGNTDTQYF
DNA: TGTGCCAGCAGCTTAGGAGGGAACACAGATACGCAGTATTTT

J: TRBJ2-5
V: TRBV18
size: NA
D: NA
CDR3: CASSPAGETQYF
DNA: TGTGCCAGCTCACCGGCGGGAGAGACCCAGTACTTC

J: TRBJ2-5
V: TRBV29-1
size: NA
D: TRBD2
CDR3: CSVEDRASGGAVQETQYF
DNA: TGCAGCGTTGAAGATCGGGCTAGCGGGGGGGCGGTCCAAGAGACCCAGTACTTC

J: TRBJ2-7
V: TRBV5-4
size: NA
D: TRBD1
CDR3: CASSFGTGSHEQYF
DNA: TGTGCCAGCAGCTTTGGGACAGGGTCCCACGAGCAGTACTTC

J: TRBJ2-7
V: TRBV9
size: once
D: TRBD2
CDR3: CASSVSGLAGPSYEQYF
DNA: TGTGCCAGCAGCGTGTCGGGACTAGCGGGACCATCCTACGAGCAGTACTTC

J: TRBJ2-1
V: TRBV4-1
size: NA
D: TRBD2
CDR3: CASSQDSSGSFDEQFF
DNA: TGCGCCAGCAGCCAAGATTCTAGCGGGAGTTTCGATGAGCAGTTCTTC

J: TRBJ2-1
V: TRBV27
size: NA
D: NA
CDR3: CASSLLSSSYNEQFF
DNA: TGTGCCAGCAGTTTATTATCTAGCTCCTACAATGAGCAGTTCTTC

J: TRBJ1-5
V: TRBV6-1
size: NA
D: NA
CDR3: CASKQGYQPQHF
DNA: TGTGCCAGCAAACAGGGTTATCAGCCCCAGCATTTT